The 30 T cell receptor beta chains below were found in one sample sequenced in a study of cytomegalovirus exposure and HLA in healthy donors (dated by TCRdb to the late 2010s). The library was produced with the immunoSEQ multiplex PCR assay. For the multiplex PCR, a mixture combining 60 forward primers for TCR Vbeta segments and 13 reverse primers for TCR Jbeta segments was used. Held by TCRdb, this immuneACCESS table contains in-frame sequences only and omits some clones. Under half of the omission traces to an unresolved V gene where checked; the cause of the rest is unknown. The sample data list 150,000 to 200,000 clones, and 68% of these were observed just once. The ten largest account for approximately 1.5% of the sample. Sequencing was carried out using PBMCs. These TCRs come from a man aged 45-65 years in good health and CMV-seronegative.

This chain joins TRBV6-5 and TRBJ2-1; D remains unclear. This CDR3 comprises 13 residues. CDR1 and CDR2 from the germline V gene are MNHEY and SVGAGI. V lost 2 bases and J lost 4, with 6 bases in between. CDR3 amino acids: CASSYDSYNEQFF. Here the CDR3 DNA reads TGTGCCAGCAGTTACGATAGTTACAATGAGCAGTTCTTC.

This clone has a handful of counts. The rearrangement joins TRBV25-1 to TRBJ1-2, with D tentatively TRBD1 (6 bases). V was cut by 1 base and J by 4 bases, with 16 bases left in between. The CDR3 sequence is 16 residues long. Germline V lookup: CDR1 MGHDK, CDR2 SYGVNS. The CDR3 sequence is CASSELQGPPTYGYTF. CDR3 coding DNA: TGTGCCAGCAGTGAATTACAGGGTCCCCCTACCTATGGCTACACCTTC.

This clone was observed a single time. This chain connects TRBV7-2 to TRBJ2-1; 7 bases are a match to TRBD1. V trimming: 6 bases; J trimming: 5 bases; junction bases outside the gene matches: 7. In germline, CDR1 is SGHTA, CDR2 FQGNSA. This CDR3 is 14 amino acids long. The CDR3: CASSFDRANNEQFF. Here the CDR3 DNA reads TGTGCCAGCAGTTTCGACAGGGCAAACAATGAGCAGTTCTTC.

V is TRBV5-6 and J is TRBJ2-5; D possibly corresponds to TRBD2 (5 bases). This CDR3 is built from 14 residues. Trimming left V 0 bases short and J 1 base short, with 7 bases between. From germline, CDR1 is SGHDT and CDR2 YYEEEE. CDR3 sequence reads: CASSLGSVQETQYF. The CDR3 DNA follows: TGTGCCAGCAGCTTGGGTAGCGTCCAAGAGACCCAGTACTTC.

The rearrangement joins TRBV7-2 to TRBJ1-5; 7 bases are shared with TRBD1. Germline trimming cut 3 bases from V and 4 bases from J; bases unmatched to any gene: 6. The CDR3 has 15 residues. Germline CDR1 reads SGHTA; CDR2 reads FQGNSA. CDR3 residues: CASSLGQNLNQPQHF. The CDR3 DNA reads TGTGCCAGCAGCTTGGGACAGAACCTTAATCAGCCCCAGCATTTT.

Comments on this clone: The sample has other DNA sequences that encode this CDR3 too. The J gene is TRBJ1-1, the V gene TRBV18; tentative D call: TRBD1 (5 bases). The CDR3 length is 13 residues. CDR1 and CDR2 (germline): KGHSH, LQKENI. The V gene lost 6 bases and the J gene lost 5 bases, with 13 bases spanning the gap. CDR3 in DNA: TGTGCCAGCTCCACCGGGGGAGGTACTGAAGCTTTCTTT. Its translation: CASSTGGGTEAFF.

This chain links TRBV7-2 with TRBJ1-5, with D possibly TRBD1 on 5 matching bases. The CDR3 covers 14 residues. Between the trimmed V and J ends, which lost 5 bases and 3 bases, there was a span of 11 bases. From germline, CDR1 is SGHTA and CDR2 FQGNSA. The CDR3 here is CASSPDRINQPQHF. CDR3 DNA: TGTGCCAGCAGCCCTGACAGAATCAATCAGCCCCAGCATTTT.

This clone was observed a single time. This chain uses TRBV6-1 with TRBJ1-3, with TRBD1 identical over 10 bases. In germline, CDR1 is MNHNS, CDR2 SASEGT. The CDR3 extends over 17 amino acids. Losses at the gene ends were 3 bases for V and 6 bases for J; bases not matched to a gene: 11. Written as DNA, the CDR3 is TGTGCCAGCAGTGATCCCGGGACAGGGGAGAGGAAAAACACCATATATTTT. Translated: CASSDPGTGERKNTIYF.

The V gene is TRBV7-9, the J gene TRBJ1-1; D perhaps matches TRBD1 (5 bases). Trimming took off 5 bases at V and 0 bases at J, with 13 bases between the two ends. Germline lookup yields CDR1 SEHNR and CDR2 FQNEAQ (reference sequence). The CDR3 loop spans 15 amino acids. The CDR3 loop is CASSPGGRMNTEAFF. The CDR3 coding sequence is TGTGCCAGCAGCCCCGGGGGTAGGATGAACACTGAAGCTTTCTTT.

The chain is built from TRBV9 and TRBJ2-7; 9 positions match TRBD1. CDR3 length: 16 residues. The ends lost 4 bases at V and 7 bases at J; junction bases unmatched: 15. The germline V gene encodes CDR1 SGDLS and CDR2 YYNGEE. CDR3 in DNA: TGTGCCAGCAGCCCATTTACAGGGGGCCCCGGAGTTGAGCAGTACTTC. This sequence encodes CASSPFTGGPGVEQYF.

This clone was counted between two and nine times. The chain joins TRBV5-4 to TRBJ2-1, with 7 bases fitting TRBD1. The CDR3 runs 16 residues. V lost 0 bases and J lost 7; bases outside the gene matches: 10. Germline CDR1 SGHNT, CDR2 YYREEE (reference sequence). CDR3 sequence (DNA): TGTGCCAGCAGCTTGGCCGATCGACAGGGCTTGAATGAGCAGTTCTTC. Protein sequence: CASSLADRQGLNEQFF.

This chain links TRBV6-1 with TRBJ2-7, with no clear D. Germline V gene sequence: CDR1 MNHNS, CDR2 SASEGT. Trimming took off 7 bases at V and 0 bases at J, with 10 bases between the two ends. The CDR3 extends over 13 amino acids. CDR3 sequence: CASTLVSSYEQYF. For the CDR3, the DNA is TGTGCCAGCACTTTGGTGAGCTCCTACGAGCAGTACTTC.

This clone was detected a few times. The gene calls are TRBV7-2 and TRBJ1-5; no firm D call. The CDR3 extends over 13 amino acids. V lost 4 bases and J 2 bases, leaving 6 bases between the germline ends. Per the germline V gene, CDR1 is SGHTA and CDR2 is FQGNSA. CDR3: CASSSPGNQPQHF. CDR3 DNA: TGTGCCAGCAGCTCCCCAGGCAATCAGCCCCAGCATTTT.

Note on this clone: An end of the junction differs from the germline gene, which may be a read error. The CDR3 DNA reads TGCGCCAGCAGCCCCCTTCCGGGGTCCCCCTGGGACTTC. It specifies CASSPLPGSPWDF. The chain couples TRBV5-1 to TRBJ2-5; tentatively, D is TRBD2 (5 bases). From germline, CDR1 is SGHRS and CDR2 YFSETQ. The CDR3 spans 13 residues.

The V call is TRBV18, the J call TRBJ2-3; D not resolved. The CDR3 length is 15 residues. V gave up 4 bases and J gave up 0 bases, with 11 bases separating them. Germline lookup yields CDR1 KGHSH and CDR2 LQKENI. CDR3 residues: CASSLTKSSTDTQYF. CDR3 in DNA: TGTGCCAGCTCACTAACTAAGTCTAGCACAGATACGCAGTATTTT.

The chain carries TRBV6-1 and TRBJ2-4; 8 bases align to TRBD2. CDR1 and CDR2 from the germline V gene are MNHNS and SASEGT. The CDR3 extends over 13 amino acids. Losses at the gene ends were 6 bases for V and 8 bases for J; bases not matched to a gene: 6. Here the CDR3 DNA reads TGTGCCAGCAGGCCGGGGGGGTGGGACATTCAGTACTTC. It codes for CASRPGGWDIQYF.

This chain joins TRBV19 and TRBJ2-7; 7 nucleotides agree with TRBD2. The CDR3 loop spans 14 amino acids. Germline CDR1 LNHDA, CDR2 SQIVND (reference sequence). With 4 bases clipped from V and 3 bases from J, the junction kept 6 bases outside the gene matches. The CDR3 nucleotides are TGTGCCAGTAGTACTTCTTGGGGGGGCTACGAGCAGTACTTC. This encodes CASSTSWGGYEQYF.

The CDR3 sequence: CASRRGRTYEQYF. Here the CDR3 DNA reads TGTGCCAGCAGGCGGGGCCGGACGTACGAGCAGTACTTC. This chain connects TRBV6-5 to TRBJ2-7; D is perhaps TRBD2 (6 bases). Germline V lookup: CDR1 MNHEY, CDR2 SVGAGI. This CDR3 is built from 13 residues. Trimming shortened V by 6 bases and J by 4 bases, and 13 bases separated the two germline ends.

This chain uses TRBV28 with TRBJ2-7, with D maybe TRBD1 (5 bases). V lost 6 bases and J 0 bases, leaving 12 bases between the germline ends. CDR1 and CDR2 from the germline V gene are MDHEN and SYDVKM. CDR3 size: 14 residues. The chain's CDR3 is CASSSPDSSYEQYF. CDR3 bases: TGTGCCAGCAGCTCTCCTGACAGCTCCTACGAGCAGTACTTC.

V gene TRBV5-4 combines with J gene TRBJ2-7; tentative D call: TRBD2 (5 bases). Trimming removed 0 bases from V and 3 bases from J, with 13 bases in between. The CDR3 contains 15 residues. Germline assignment: CDR1 SGHNT and CDR2 YYREEE (reference sequence). CDR3 region: CASSLGGQALYEQYF. CDR3 nucleotides: TGTGCCAGCAGCTTGGGAGGGCAGGCGCTCTACGAGCAGTACTTC.

The CDR3: CASSQVEGGPYEQYF. Written as DNA, the CDR3 is TGCGCCAGCAGCCAAGTCGAGGGGGGGCCCTACGAGCAGTACTTC. This chain connects TRBV4-1 to TRBJ2-7, with TRBD2 as a possible D gene (7 bases). CDR1 is MGHRA, CDR2 YSYEKL, per germline. The CDR3 has 15 residues. Trimming pared 1 base from V and 2 bases from J, leaving 12 bases between.

The CDR3, as DNA: TGTGCCACTTCAAGACAGGGGGTTTTCTATGGCTACACCTTC. The encoded protein is CATSRQGVFYGYTF. V is TRBV25-1 and J is TRBJ1-2; 9 nucleotides match TRBD1. The CDR3 spans 14 residues. After removal of 10 bases from V and 4 bases from J, the junction contained 10 bases not matched to a gene. The germline CDR1 and CDR2 sequences are MGHDK and SYGVNS.

This chain links TRBV30 with TRBJ2-7, with a weak D call TRBD1 (6 bases). The CDR3 consists of 14 residues. Trimming shortened V by 8 bases and J by 0 bases, and 17 bases separated the two germline ends. CDR1 is GTSNPN, CDR2 SVGIG, per germline (reference sequence). CDR3 DNA sequence: TGTGCCCCAAGACGGACAGACGACTCCTACGAGCAGTACTTC. The encoded protein is CAPRRTDDSYEQYF.

In DNA form, the CDR3 reads TGTGCCAGCAGGCCTAGACTAGCGGGGCAAGAGACCCAGTACTTC. This encodes CASRPRLAGQETQYF. This chain connects TRBV6-5 to TRBJ2-5, with TRBD2 identical over 11 bases. The CDR3 loop spans 15 amino acids. Germline V CDR1 and CDR2: MNHEY, SVGAGI. J gave up 2 bases and V 6 bases, and 5 bases lay outside the gene matches.

This clone has more than one count but fewer than ten. The J gene is TRBJ2-5, the V gene TRBV30, with D perhaps matching TRBD2 (8 bases). The J call is doubtful: the DNA matches TRBJ2-7 better. The CDR3 is 15 amino acids. Germline V CDR1 and CDR2: GTSNPN, SVGIG (reference sequence). The CDR3 loop is CAWGYRGLGSYEQYF. DNA of the CDR3: TGTGCCTGGGGTTACAGGGGACTAGGCTCCTACGAGCAGTACTTC.

The gene calls are TRBV4-1 and TRBJ2-2, with a possible D match to TRBD2 (5 bases). V was pared by 3 bases and J by 7 bases, with 12 bases between. Germline CDR1 reads MGHRA; CDR2 reads YSYEKL. The CDR3 has 14 residues. The CDR3 DNA reads TGCGCCAGCAGCCAGCATGGAGGAGTCGGGGAGCTGTTTTTT. Its translation is CASSQHGGVGELFF.

V is TRBV7-2 and J is TRBJ2-7; weak D call: TRBD2 (5 bases). The CDR3 contains 15 residues. CDR1 and CDR2 (germline): SGHTA, FQGNSA. V was pared by 1 base and J by 2 bases, with 12 bases between. The DNA for the CDR3 is TGTGCCAGCAGCTTAGAGCGGACGCGCGCCTACGAGCAGTACTTC. Translating it yields CASSLERTRAYEQYF.

CDR3 nucleotide sequence: TGCGCCAGCAGATCTGACATGCCAGCCCTTCTCTACAACTATGGCTACACCTTC. Protein: CASRSDMPALLYNYGYTF. J is TRBJ1-2 and V is TRBV10-1; no reliable D call. The CDR3 has 18 amino acids. Germline V lookup: CDR1 WNHNN, CDR2 SYGVQD (reference sequence). Between the trimmed V and J ends, which lost 6 bases and 2 bases, there was a span of 25 bases.

This clone was seen a handful of times. J is TRBJ2-5 and V is TRBV6-5; D remains ambiguous. The CDR3 sequence is 13 residues long. Trimming removed 0 bases from V and 5 bases from J, with 7 bases in between. Germline V CDR1 and CDR2: MNHEY, SVGAGI. CDR3: CASSYSTRETQYF. The CDR3 nucleotides read TGTGCCAGCAGTTACTCTACGAGGGAGACCCAGTACTTC.

This clone was found a few times. The chain links TRBV19 to TRBJ1-1; D gene ambiguous. V lost 5 bases, J lost 1 base, and 14 bases lay in between. The CDR3 contains 15 residues. The germline V gene encodes CDR1 LNHDA and CDR2 SQIVND (reference sequence). The CDR3 region has the DNA TGTGCCAGTAGTTTCAATCCGACTGGGAACACTGAAGCTTTCTTT. Its translation is CASSFNPTGNTEAFF. Looking up the rest from reference TRBV19 and TRBJ1-1 gives the full variable domain: DGGITQSPKYLFRKEGQNVTLSCEQNLNHDAMYWYRQDPGQGLRLIYYSQIVNDFQKGDIAEGYSVSREKKESFPLTVTSAQKNPTAFYLCASSFNPTGNTEAFFGQGTRLTVV.